These T cell receptor beta chains were read from a single sample in a study of a mutant IDH1 vaccine in newly diagnosed glioma. Antigens for these TCRs are unknown. Profiled with immunoSEQ multiplex PCR; TCRdb holds only in-frame clones, not every one. In the table there are approximately 80,000 clones, 90% to 95% of which are singletons. This sample comprised PBMCs, obtained from a glioma patient whose treatment included an IDH1 peptide vaccine. The receptors were gathered from a woman in her forties or fifties with glioma. Both conserved end residues are part of each CDR3. Each record gives: J gene, D gene, V gene, clone size, CDR3 DNA, CDR3 protein. The D gene is left open where the match is weak. The size entry is marked missing in some rows and otherwise reads once, few, many or a size class.

j_gene: TRBJ2-6
d_gene: TRBD2
v_gene: TRBV5-1
abundance: NA
CDR3nt: TGCGCCAGCAGCTTGGTTCCAGCGGGAGGAACAGGGGCCAACGTCCTGACTTTC
CDR3aa: CASSLVPAGGTGANVLTF

j_gene: TRBJ2-7
d_gene: NA
v_gene: TRBV14
abundance: NA
CDR3nt: TGTGCCAGCAGCCAAGATCTTGGGCAGCAGCAGTACTTC
CDR3aa: CASSQDLGQQQYF

j_gene: TRBJ2-1
d_gene: TRBD2
v_gene: TRBV19
abundance: NA
CDR3nt: TGTGCCACCCGGACTAGCGGGGTCGATGAGCAGTTCTTC
CDR3aa: CATRTSGVDEQFF

j_gene: TRBJ1-3
d_gene: NA
v_gene: TRBV5-1
abundance: NA
CDR3nt: TGCGCCAGCAGCTTGAGGCCAGGAGATGGAAACACCATATATTTT
CDR3aa: CASSLRPGDGNTIYF

j_gene: TRBJ2-5
d_gene: TRBD2
v_gene: TRBV7-8
abundance: NA
CDR3nt: TGTGCCAGCAGCTTAGCTCGGACTAGCCAAGAGACCCAGTACTTC
CDR3aa: CASSLARTSQETQYF

j_gene: TRBJ2-7
d_gene: TRBD2
v_gene: TRBV7-9
abundance: NA
CDR3nt: TGTGCCAGCAGCCTAGGACTAGCGGGTCTCCAAACCGGCGAGCAGTACTTC
CDR3aa: CASSLGLAGLQTGEQYF

j_gene: TRBJ1-4
d_gene: NA
v_gene: TRBV6-6
abundance: NA
CDR3nt: TGTGCCAGCAACCAGGGACGGGAGGAAAAACTGTTTTTT
CDR3aa: CASNQGREEKLFF

j_gene: TRBJ2-7
d_gene: NA
v_gene: TRBV28
abundance: NA
CDR3nt: TGTGCCAGCATCGAGGGCTCCGACGAGCAGTACTTC
CDR3aa: CASIEGSDEQYF

j_gene: TRBJ1-1
d_gene: NA
v_gene: TRBV7-9
abundance: NA
CDR3nt: TGTGCCAGCAGCTTCTCGAACACTGAAGCTTTCTTT
CDR3aa: CASSFSNTEAFF

j_gene: TRBJ1-2
d_gene: TRBD1
v_gene: TRBV30
abundance: NA
CDR3nt: TGTGCCTGGAGTGTAAGCCCGACAGGGAACTATGGCTACACCTTC
CDR3aa: CAWSVSPTGNYGYTF

j_gene: TRBJ2-1
d_gene: TRBD2
v_gene: TRBV2
abundance: once
CDR3nt: TGTGCCAGCAGGGTCGGGACTAGCGGCTACAATGAGCAGTTCTTC
CDR3aa: CASRVGTSGYNEQFF

j_gene: TRBJ2-7
d_gene: TRBD1
v_gene: TRBV5-5
abundance: NA
CDR3nt: TGTGCCAGCAGCTTCGCAGGGGGCCCCTACGAGCAGTACTTC
CDR3aa: CASSFAGGPYEQYF

j_gene: TRBJ1-5
d_gene: TRBD1
v_gene: TRBV19
abundance: NA
CDR3nt: TGTGCCAGTAGGTCACAGGGGGGAAACCTCCCCCAGCATTTT
CDR3aa: CASRSQGGNLPQHF